The sequence of this T cell receptor beta chain was determined in a study of OX40 agonist ivuxolimab in advanced cancers. Study findings and constraints: Circulating CD4+ and CD8+ T cells showed clonal expansion by week 6 at 0.1 to 3.0 mg/kg.

Using immunoSEQ multiplex PCR, the repertoire was profiled, and TCRdb retains in-frame clones only, with some absent. Among just under 60,000 clones listed, around 93% were seen once. The count of this clone is one. Its specificity is unknown. The CDR3 consists of 13 residues. J lost 6 bases, V lost 4 bases, and 2 bases had no gene match. CDR1 is SQVTM and CDR2 is ANQGSEA in the germline V gene. This receptor was obtained from an adult with an advanced solid tumor such as melanoma, head and neck, liver or kidney cancer. Source: CD4+ or CD8+ T cells sorted from blood, taken in a trial of the OX40 agonist ivuxolimab. The chain recombines TRBV29-1 with TRBJ2-2; 10 bases are a match to TRBD2. In DNA form, the CDR3 reads TGCAGCGTTGTAGCGGGAGGTCCCGGGGAGCTGTTTTTT. Encoded protein: CSVVAGGPGELFF.